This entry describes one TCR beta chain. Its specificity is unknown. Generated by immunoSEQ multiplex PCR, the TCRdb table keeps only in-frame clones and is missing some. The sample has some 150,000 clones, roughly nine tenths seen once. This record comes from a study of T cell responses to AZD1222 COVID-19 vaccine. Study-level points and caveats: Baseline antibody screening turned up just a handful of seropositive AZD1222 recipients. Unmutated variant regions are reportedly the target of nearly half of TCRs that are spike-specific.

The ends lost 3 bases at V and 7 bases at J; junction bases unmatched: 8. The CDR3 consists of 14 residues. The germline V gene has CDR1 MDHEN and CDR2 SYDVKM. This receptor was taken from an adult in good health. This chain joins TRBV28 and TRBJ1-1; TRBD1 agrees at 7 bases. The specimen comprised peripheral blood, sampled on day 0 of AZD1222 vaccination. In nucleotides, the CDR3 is TGTGCCAGCAGTTTTACACAGGGGAGGGTTGAAGCTTTCTTT. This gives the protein CASSFTQGRVEAFF.